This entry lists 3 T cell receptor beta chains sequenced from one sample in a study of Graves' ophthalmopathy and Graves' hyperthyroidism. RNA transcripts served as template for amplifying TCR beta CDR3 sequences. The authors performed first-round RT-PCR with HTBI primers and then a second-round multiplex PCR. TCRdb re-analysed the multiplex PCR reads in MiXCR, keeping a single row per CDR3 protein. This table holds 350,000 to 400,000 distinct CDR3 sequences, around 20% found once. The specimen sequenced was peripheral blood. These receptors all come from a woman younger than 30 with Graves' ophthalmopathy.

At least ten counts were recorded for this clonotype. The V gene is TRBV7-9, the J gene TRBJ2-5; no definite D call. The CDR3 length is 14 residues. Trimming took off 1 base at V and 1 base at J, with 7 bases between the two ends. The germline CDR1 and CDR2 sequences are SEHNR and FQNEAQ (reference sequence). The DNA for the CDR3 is TGTGCCAGCAGCTTAGGACACAGCCAAGAGACCCAGTACTTC. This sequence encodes CASSLGHSQETQYF.

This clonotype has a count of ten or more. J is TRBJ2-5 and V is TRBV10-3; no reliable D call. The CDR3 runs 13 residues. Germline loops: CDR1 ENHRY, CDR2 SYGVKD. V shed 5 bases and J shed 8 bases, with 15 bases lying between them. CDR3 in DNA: TGTGCCATCAGTCAAAGAGCGACACGAACCCAGTACTTC. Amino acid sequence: CAISQRATRTQYF.

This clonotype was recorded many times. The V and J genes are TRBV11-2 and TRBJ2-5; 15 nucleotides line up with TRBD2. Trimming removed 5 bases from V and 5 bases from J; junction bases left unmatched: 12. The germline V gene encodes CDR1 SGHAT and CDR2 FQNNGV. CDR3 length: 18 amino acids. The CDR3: CASSLRRTSGGAEETQYF. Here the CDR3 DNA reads TGTGCCAGCAGCCTGAGAAGGACTAGCGGGGGGGCGGAGGAGACCCAGTACTTC.